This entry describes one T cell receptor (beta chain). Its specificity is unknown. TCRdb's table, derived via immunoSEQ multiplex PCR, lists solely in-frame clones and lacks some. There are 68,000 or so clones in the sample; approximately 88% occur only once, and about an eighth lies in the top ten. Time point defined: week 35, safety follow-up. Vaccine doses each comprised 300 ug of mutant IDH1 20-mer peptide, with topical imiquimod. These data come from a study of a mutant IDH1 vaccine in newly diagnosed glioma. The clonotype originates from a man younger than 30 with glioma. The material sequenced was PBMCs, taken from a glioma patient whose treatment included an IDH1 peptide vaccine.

The CDR3 is CASSQGYPGELFF. In DNA, the CDR3 is TGCGCCAGCAGCCAAGGGTACCCCGGGGAGCTGTTTTTT. This chain connects TRBV4-3 to TRBJ2-2; D is uncertain. The V gene's germline CDR1 is LGHNA and CDR2 YSLEER. The CDR3 runs 13 residues. The ends were cut back, 1 base at V and 6 bases at J, with 6 bases in the middle.